A single sample gave rise to the 10 T cell receptor beta chains below, sequenced in a study of blood T cell repertoires in COVID-19. Method: immunoSEQ multiplex PCR; TCRdb's copy keeps in-frame clones and lacks some. Of around 130,000 clones in the sample, 84% are singletons; the top ten hold 9% to 15%. Sequenced material: peripheral blood. These TCRs come from a woman aged 55-75 years with acute or convalescent COVID-19.

The chain has TRBV19 and TRBJ1-1; D ambiguous. V gave up 1 base and J gave up 5 bases, with 14 bases separating them. CDR1 LNHDA and CDR2 SQIVND come from the germline V gene (reference sequence). The CDR3 sequence is 15 residues long. The CDR3 DNA reads TGTGCCAGTAGTATAGGGGAGGGATGGGCGACTGAAGCTTTCTTT. Translated: CASSIGEGWATEAFF.

The chain is built from TRBV18 and TRBJ2-1, with TRBD1 matching over 9 bases. V gave up 3 bases and J gave up 7 bases; unmatched junction bases: 10. Germline assignment: CDR1 KGHSH and CDR2 LQKENI. CDR3 length equals 16 residues. The chain's CDR3 is CASSPWYRGQGNEQFF. In DNA form, the CDR3 reads TGTGCCAGCTCACCCTGGTACAGGGGGCAAGGGAATGAGCAGTTCTTC.

The rearrangement links TRBV19 to TRBJ1-2; D ambiguous. This CDR3 contains 13 residues. V was cut by 3 bases and J by 0 bases, with 5 bases left in between. Germline lookup yields CDR1 LNHDA and CDR2 SQIVND (reference sequence). The DNA of the CDR3 is TGTGCCAGTAGTATCGAGGCTAACTATGGCTACACCTTC. This sequence encodes CASSIEANYGYTF.

The rearrangement links TRBV30 to TRBJ1-3; D unclear. Trimming stripped 3 bases from V and 2 bases from J, with 17 bases between. Germline lookup yields CDR1 GTSNPN and CDR2 SVGIG (reference sequence). The CDR3 consists of 16 residues. The CDR3 is CAWRPRELITGNTIYF. The DNA for the CDR3 is TGTGCCTGGAGACCGCGCGAGTTGATTACTGGAAACACCATATATTTT.

This clone was observed a handful of times. The CDR3 protein is CASGLVLAGDNYNEQFF. DNA for the CDR3: TGTGCTAGTGGTTTGGTACTAGCGGGTGACAATTACAATGAGCAGTTCTTC. The genes are TRBV12-5 and TRBJ2-1; 9 nucleotides align to TRBD2. J gave up 4 bases and V 0 bases, and 7 bases lay outside the gene matches. The germline V gene encodes CDR1 LGHNT and CDR2 FRNRAP. The CDR3 consists of 17 residues.

This clone was recorded once. This chain joins TRBV3-1 (or the pseudogene TRBV3-2) and TRBJ1-6, with D unresolved. V was cut by 6 bases and J by 10 bases, with 13 bases left in between. Germline CDR1 LGHDT, CDR2 YNNKEL (reference sequence). This CDR3 is 13 amino acids long. The CDR3 DNA reads as TGTGCCAGCAGGGAGGCAGGAGGGTCACCCCTCCACTTT. Its translation: CASREAGGSPLHF.

This clone was seen a few times. The chain is built from TRBV24-1 and TRBJ1-2; the D gene is possibly TRBD1 (6 bases). V lost 3 bases, J lost 4 bases, and 17 bases lay in between. This CDR3 is built from 16 residues. The germline V gene encodes CDR1 KGHDR and CDR2 SFDVKD. DNA of the CDR3: TGTGCCACCAGTGATCCAAACAGGGAAGTGAGCTATGGCTACACCTTC. As protein: CATSDPNREVSYGYTF.

The count of this clone is one. J is TRBJ1-2 and V is TRBV19; 8 bases agree with TRBD1. CDR1 and CDR2 (germline): LNHDA, SQIVND (reference sequence). The CDR3 loop spans 14 amino acids. Trimming took 5 bases from V and 4 from J; bases not matched to a gene: 6. CDR3 sequence: CASSFGQGGYGYTF. The CDR3 bases are TGTGCCAGTAGTTTTGGACAGGGAGGCTATGGCTACACCTTC.

The chain uses TRBV24-1 and TRBJ1-2; D remains unclear. This CDR3 comprises 13 residues. The germline V and J ends were trimmed by 3 bases and 8 bases, with 12 bases remaining between them. The V gene's germline CDR1 is KGHDR and CDR2 SFDVKD. CDR3 sequence (DNA): TGTGCCACCAGTGATAGCCAGGTAGAAGGCTACACCTTC. The encoded protein is CATSDSQVEGYTF.

This chain joins TRBV6-5 and TRBJ2-2; 9 bases agree with TRBD2. With V trimmed by 7 bases and J by 3 bases, 3 bases remained unmatched. The CDR3 length is 14 residues. From germline, CDR1 is MNHEY and CDR2 SVGAGI. The DNA for the CDR3 is TGTGCCAGCATGCGGGGGGGGGACACCGGGGAGCTGTTTTTT. Encoded protein: CASMRGGDTGELFF.